The rows below give T cell receptor beta chains drawn from one sample of a study of blood T cell repertoires in COVID-19. The repertoire was sequenced with immunoSEQ multiplex PCR; TCRdb's copy has only in-frame clones and lacks some. The top ten clones hold around 7% of a sample with 150,000 to 250,000 clones, approximately 84% of them seen once. Material for sequencing was PBMCs or T cells enriched from blood (not recorded which). The receptors originated from a man aged 40-49 years who had recovered from COVID-19. The CDR3 runs from the conserved cysteine through the conserved F or W. The D gene is left open where the match is weak. Expanded clones are given a class, and other clones once, few, many or no size at all.

CDR3: CAWREAGVDYGYTF
DNA: TGTGCCTGGAGGGAGGCCGGGGTGGACTATGGCTACACCTTC
size: -
J: TRBJ1-2
D: -
V: TRBV30

CDR3: CASRVTGGTEAFF
DNA: TGTGCCAGCAGAGTTACAGGGGGCACTGAAGCTTTCTTT
size: -
J: TRBJ1-1
D: TRBD1
V: TRBV6-4

CDR3: CSVATGGSGANVLTF
DNA: TGCAGCGTTGCGACAGGGGGCTCTGGGGCCAACGTCCTGACTTTC
size: -
J: TRBJ2-6
D: TRBD1
V: TRBV29-1

CDR3: CASSTDSQGALIYGYTF
DNA: TGCGCCAGCAGCACAGACAGTCAGGGGGCTCTAATCTATGGCTACACCTTC
size: once
J: TRBJ1-2
D: TRBD1
V: TRBV5-1

CDR3: CASSLGQRAEAFF
DNA: TGCGCCAGCAGCTTAGGACAGCGCGCTGAAGCTTTCTTT
size: -
J: TRBJ1-1
D: -
V: TRBV5-1

CDR3: CASSPDTTSVTGELFF
DNA: TGTGCCAGCAGTCCGGACACGACTAGCGTCACCGGGGAGCTGTTTTTT
size: -
J: TRBJ2-2
D: TRBD2
V: TRBV6-2/TRBV6-3

CDR3: CIRQGVPYEQYF
DNA: TGCATAAGACAGGGGGTTCCCTACGAGCAGTACTTC
size: -
J: TRBJ2-7
D: TRBD1
V: TRBV29-1

CDR3: CASSLAQAPGNEQFF
DNA: TGTGCCAGCAGCTTAGCTCAAGCTCCGGGCAATGAGCAGTTCTTC
size: -
J: TRBJ2-1
D: -
V: TRBV11-2

CDR3: CATSDLVGGYGTGELFF
DNA: TGTGCCACCAGTGATCTGGTGGGAGGCTATGGAACCGGGGAGCTGTTTTTT
size: -
J: TRBJ2-2
D: -
V: TRBV24-1

CDR3: CASNTRGGTYEQYF
DNA: TGTGCCAGCAACACTAGGGGGGGTACCTACGAGCAGTACTTC
size: -
J: TRBJ2-7
D: -
V: TRBV28

CDR3: CASSIRGQGSYEQYF
DNA: TGTGCCAGTAGTATTCGGGGACAGGGGTCCTACGAGCAGTACTTC
size: -
J: TRBJ2-7
D: TRBD1
V: TRBV19

CDR3: CASSSRAGNGYTF
DNA: TGCGCCAGCAGCTCTAGGGCGGGGAATGGCTACACCTTC
size: -
J: TRBJ1-2
D: -
V: TRBV5-1

CDR3: CASSITLGQGNYGYTF
DNA: TGTGCCAGTAGTATCACATTGGGACAGGGAAACTATGGCTACACCTTC
size: -
J: TRBJ1-2
D: TRBD1
V: TRBV19

CDR3: CASSERALGANVLTF
DNA: TGTGCCAGCAGTGAGAGGGCCCTCGGGGCCAACGTCCTGACTTTC
size: -
J: TRBJ2-6
D: -
V: TRBV6-4

CDR3: CASWTSGGTDTQYF
DNA: TGTGCCAGCTGGACTAGCGGGGGCACAGATACGCAGTATTTT
size: few
J: TRBJ2-3
D: TRBD2
V: TRBV28

CDR3: CSVVTVNTEAFF
DNA: TGCAGCGTTGTTACAGTGAACACTGAAGCTTTCTTT
size: -
J: TRBJ1-1
D: -
V: TRBV29-1

CDR3: CASSFHRGTPEAFF
DNA: TGCGCCAGCAGCTTTCACAGGGGGACGCCTGAAGCTTTCTTT
size: -
J: TRBJ1-1
D: TRBD1
V: TRBV5-1